These 5 T cell receptor beta chains came from one sample sequenced in a study of tumor and adjacent non-tumor tissue in lung cancer. The library came from three nested PCR rounds adapted from ARM-PCR protocols. TCRdb used MiXCR to reprocess the multiplex PCR reads, holding one entry per CDR3 protein. The data contain roughly 70,000 distinct CDR3 sequences, 65% to 75% of them singletons. RNA was extracted from bulk tissue without any cell sorting. The normal lung tissue was taken more than 3 cm from the tumor edge. The sample was distant non-tumor lung tissue. These receptors originate from a woman between 45 and 60 years old with non-small cell lung cancer.

By share of the sample, this clonotype is medium-sized. This sequence joins TRBV11-2 and TRBJ2-7; perhaps TRBD1 as D (5 bases). Germline V gene lookup returns CDR1 SGHAT and CDR2 FQNNGV. The V and J ends lost 6 bases and 0 bases respectively, with 15 bases between them. The CDR3 loop spans 15 amino acids. The CDR3 bases are TGTGCCAGCAGGATGAAAACAGGAAGCTCCTACGAGCAGTACTTC. Its translation is CASRMKTGSSYEQYF.

As to this clonotype: Since a much larger clone is just one base distant, this may be a read error. V usage is TRBV14 and J usage is TRBJ1-5, with D hard to call. Germline values: CDR1 SGHDN, CDR2 FVKESK. Trimming removed 7 bases from V and 5 bases from J, with 12 bases in between. The CDR3 has 13 residues. The CDR3 is CASNHGEYQPQHF. The CDR3, as DNA: TGTGCCAGCAACCACGGGGAGTATCAGCCCCAGCATTTT.

The chain carries TRBV29-1 and TRBJ2-5, with 9 bases lining up with TRBD2. The CDR3 covers 15 residues. After removal of 0 bases from V and 14 bases from J, the junction contained 16 bases not matched to a gene. Germline assignment: CDR1 SQVTM and CDR2 ANQGSEA. The CDR3 loop is CSVEDSGRYGETHYF. The CDR3 DNA is TGCAGCGTTGAAGATAGCGGGAGATATGGAGAGACTCACTACTTC.

On this clonotype itself: Germline and junction disagree at one end, which may indicate a read error. This chain links TRBV6-1 with TRBJ2-7; no firm D call. CDR1 is MNHNS, CDR2 SASEGT, per germline. This CDR3 is 17 amino acids long. The DNA for the CDR3 is TGTGTCAGCAGTGAACCAAGGATAGGCCCGAGCTCCTACGAGCAGTACTTC. Encoded protein: CVSSEPRIGPSSYEQYF.

The sample holds many counts of this clonotype. The chain recombines TRBV12-3 or TRBV12-4 with TRBJ2-2; 7 positions match TRBD2. V gave up 5 bases and J gave up 6 bases; unmatched junction bases: 6. The CDR3 covers 14 residues. The CDR3, as DNA: TGTGCCAGCAGTACAACTCTAGCGGCCGGGGAGCTGTTTTTT. Protein product: CASSTTLAAGELFF.